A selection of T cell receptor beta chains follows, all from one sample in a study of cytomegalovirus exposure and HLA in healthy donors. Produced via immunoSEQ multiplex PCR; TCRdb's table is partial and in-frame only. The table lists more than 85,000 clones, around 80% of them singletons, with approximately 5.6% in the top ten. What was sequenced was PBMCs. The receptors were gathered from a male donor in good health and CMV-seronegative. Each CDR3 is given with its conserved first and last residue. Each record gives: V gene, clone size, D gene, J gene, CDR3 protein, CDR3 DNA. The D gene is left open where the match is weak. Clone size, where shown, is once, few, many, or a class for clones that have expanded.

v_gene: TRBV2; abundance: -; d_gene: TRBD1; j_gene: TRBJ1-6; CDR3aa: CASSEKLGTGGSPLHF; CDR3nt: TGTGCCAGCAGTGAAAAACTGGGGACAGGGGGTTCACCCCTCCACTTT
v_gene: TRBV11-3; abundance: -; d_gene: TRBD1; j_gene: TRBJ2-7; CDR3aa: CASSLDNHRGLYEQYF; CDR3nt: TGTGCCAGCAGCTTAGATAATCACAGGGGGCTCTACGAGCAGTACTTC
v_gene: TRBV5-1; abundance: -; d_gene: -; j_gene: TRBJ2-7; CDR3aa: CASSQRTGTAPSEQYF; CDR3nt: TGCGCCAGCAGCCAGCGTACCGGGACTGCACCCTCCGAGCAGTACTTC
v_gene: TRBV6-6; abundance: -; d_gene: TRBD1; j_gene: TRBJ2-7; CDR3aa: CATMDRGSYEQYF; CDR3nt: TGTGCCACCATGGACAGGGGTTCATACGAGCAGTACTTC
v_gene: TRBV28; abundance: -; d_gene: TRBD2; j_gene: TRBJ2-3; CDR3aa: CASSFGGGRGTDTQYF; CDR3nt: TGTGCCAGCAGTTTTGGGGGGGGAAGGGGCACAGATACGCAGTATTTT
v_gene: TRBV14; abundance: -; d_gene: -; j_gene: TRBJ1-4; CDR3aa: CAHPGTTDGEKLFF; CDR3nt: TGTGCCCATCCAGGGACTACAGACGGGGAAAAACTGTTTTTT
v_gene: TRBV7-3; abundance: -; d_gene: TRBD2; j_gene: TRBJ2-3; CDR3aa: CASSRLADTDTQYF; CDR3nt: TGTGCCAGCAGCCGCCTAGCGGATACAGATACGCAGTATTTT
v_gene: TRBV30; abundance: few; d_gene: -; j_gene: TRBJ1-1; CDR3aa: CAWLLNTEAFF; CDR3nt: TGTGCCTGGCTCTTGAACACTGAAGCTTTCTTT
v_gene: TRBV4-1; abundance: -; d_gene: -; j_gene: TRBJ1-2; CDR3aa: CASSQVQQGNYGYTF; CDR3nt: TGCGCCAGCAGCCAAGTCCAGCAGGGGAACTATGGCTACACCTTC
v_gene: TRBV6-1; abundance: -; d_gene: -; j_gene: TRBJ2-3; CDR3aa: CATRGAAQDTQYF; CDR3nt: TGTGCCACCAGGGGGGCAGCTCAAGATACGCAGTATTTT
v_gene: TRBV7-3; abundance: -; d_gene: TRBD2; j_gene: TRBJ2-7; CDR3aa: CASSLTSGGGEQYF; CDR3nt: TGTGCCAGCAGCTTAACGTCCGGGGGGGGCGAGCAGTACTTC
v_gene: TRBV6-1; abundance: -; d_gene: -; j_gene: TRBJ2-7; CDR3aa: CASSNGLTSYEQYF; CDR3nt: TGTGCCAGCAGTAACGGACTGACCTCCTACGAGCAGTACTTC
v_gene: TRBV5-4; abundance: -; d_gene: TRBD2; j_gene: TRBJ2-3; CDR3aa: CASSSPGLAGGRADTQYF; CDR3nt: TGTGCCAGCAGCTCGCCGGGACTAGCGGGAGGGAGGGCAGATACGCAGTATTTT
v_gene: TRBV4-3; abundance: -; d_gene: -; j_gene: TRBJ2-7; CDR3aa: CASSQNASVSYEQYF; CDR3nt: TGCGCCAGCAGCCAAAACGCTAGCGTCTCCTACGAGCAGTACTTC
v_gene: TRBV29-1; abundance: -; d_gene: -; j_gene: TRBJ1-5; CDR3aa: CSVRAHGQPQHF; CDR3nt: TGCAGCGTTCGAGCGCACGGTCAGCCCCAGCATTTT
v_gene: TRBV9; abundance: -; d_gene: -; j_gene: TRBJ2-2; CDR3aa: CASSAPDKLGRTGELFF; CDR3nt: TGCGCCAGCAGCGCCCCGGACAAGCTAGGACGAACCGGGGAGCTGTTTTTT
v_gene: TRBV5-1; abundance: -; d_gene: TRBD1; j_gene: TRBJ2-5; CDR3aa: CASSSSGTGGLETQYF; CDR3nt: TGCGCCAGCAGCTCTTCCGGGACAGGGGGACTAGAGACCCAGTACTTC
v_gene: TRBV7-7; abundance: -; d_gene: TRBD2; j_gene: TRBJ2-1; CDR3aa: CASSPSGTAGGRGEQFF; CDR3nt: TGTGCTAGCAGCCCATCTGGGACAGCGGGAGGCCGGGGTGAGCAGTTCTTC
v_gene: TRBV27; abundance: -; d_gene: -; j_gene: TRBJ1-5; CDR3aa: CASSLGALEGSQPQHF; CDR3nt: TGTGCCAGCAGTTTAGGGGCGTTAGAAGGGTCTCAGCCCCAGCATTTT
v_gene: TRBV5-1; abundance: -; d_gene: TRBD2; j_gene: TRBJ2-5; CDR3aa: CASRRAGDKETQYF; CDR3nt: TGCGCCAGCAGGAGGGCGGGAGATAAAGAGACCCAGTACTTC
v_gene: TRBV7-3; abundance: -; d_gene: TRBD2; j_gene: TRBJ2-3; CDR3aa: CASSLRAAGADTQYF; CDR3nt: TGTGCCAGCAGCCTGCGAGCAGCGGGAGCAGATACGCAGTATTTT
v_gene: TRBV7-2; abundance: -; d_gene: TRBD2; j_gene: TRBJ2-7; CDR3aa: CASSPSGSGSYEQYF; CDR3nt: TGTGCCAGCAGCCCGAGCGGGAGCGGTTCCTACGAGCAGTACTTC
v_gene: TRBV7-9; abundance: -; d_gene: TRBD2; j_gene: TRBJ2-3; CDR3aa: CASSRGLAGAEGTQYF; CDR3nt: TGTGCCAGCAGCCGCGGACTAGCGGGGGCGGAGGGTACGCAGTATTTT
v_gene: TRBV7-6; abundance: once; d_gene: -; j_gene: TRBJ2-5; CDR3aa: CASSLVARAGETQYF; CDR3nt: TGTGCCAGCAGCTTAGTTGCCAGGGCAGGGGAGACCCAGTACTTC
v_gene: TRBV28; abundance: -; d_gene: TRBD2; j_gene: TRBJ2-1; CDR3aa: CASSLGLAGYNEQFF; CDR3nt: TGTGCCAGCAGTTTAGGTCTAGCGGGGTACAATGAGCAGTTCTTC
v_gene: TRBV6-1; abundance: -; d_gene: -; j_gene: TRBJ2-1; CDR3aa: CASTGLARHEQFF; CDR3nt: TGTGCCAGCACGGGCCTAGCGAGGCATGAGCAGTTCTTC
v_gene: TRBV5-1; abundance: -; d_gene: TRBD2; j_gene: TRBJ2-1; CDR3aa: CASSEREGLELEQFF; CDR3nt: TGCGCCAGCAGCGAGCGGGAGGGCCTCGAGCTTGAGCAGTTCTTC